A selection of T cell receptor beta chains follows, all from one sample in a study of blood T cells in healthy people across ages. Each CDR3 protein gets one entry after TCRdb re-called the 5' RACE reads with MiXCR. The sample records 950,000 to 1,200,000 distinct CDR3 sequences, around two fifths being singletons. Sequencing was done on a sample of blood. These TCRs come from a man between 18 and 29 years old in good health. The CDR3 runs from the conserved cysteine through the conserved F or W. Each record gives: J gene, clone size, D gene, V gene, CDR3 protein, CDR3 DNA. The D gene is left open where the match is weak. Clone size is not always given. Where it is, it says once, few, many or a class for expanded clones.

J gene: TRBJ2-2; clone size: -; D gene: -; V gene: TRBV29-1; CDR3 protein: CSVRGGKKRESTGELFF; CDR3 DNA: TGCAGCGTTAGAGGAGGAAAAAAACGAGAAAGCACCGGGGAGCTGTTTTTT
J gene: TRBJ2-4; clone size: -; D gene: -; V gene: TRBV14; CDR3 protein: CASSLRGGKNIQYF; CDR3 DNA: TGTGCCAGCAGCTTGAGGGGGGGTAAAAACATTCAGTACTTC
J gene: TRBJ2-7; clone size: -; D gene: -; V gene: TRBV10-3; CDR3 protein: CAIREGLNEQYF; CDR3 DNA: TGTGCCATCAGGGAAGGCCTCAACGAGCAGTACTTC
J gene: TRBJ2-7; clone size: -; D gene: -; V gene: TRBV14; CDR3 protein: CASSREAIQGWEQCF; CDR3 DNA: TGTGCCAGCAGCCGAGAAGCTATACAGGGATGGGAGCAGTGCTTC
J gene: TRBJ2-7; clone size: -; D gene: -; V gene: TRBV7-2; CDR3 protein: CASSVISSREQYF; CDR3 DNA: TGTGCCAGCAGCGTAATCTCAAGTCGCGAGCAGTACTTC
J gene: TRBJ2-2; clone size: -; D gene: -; V gene: TRBV24-1; CDR3 protein: CATSDRNTGAFAGELFF; CDR3 DNA: TGTGCCACCAGTGATCGAAACACCGGGGCGTTCGCCGGGGAGCTGTTTTTT
J gene: TRBJ1-2; clone size: few; D gene: -; V gene: TRBV20-1; CDR3 protein: CSAQNGGANYGYTF; CDR3 DNA: TGCAGTGCCCAAAACGGAGGGGCTAACTATGGCTACACCTTC
J gene: TRBJ2-4; clone size: -; D gene: -; V gene: TRBV7-3; CDR3 protein: CASSLAGGGNIQYF; CDR3 DNA: TGTGCCAGCAGCTTAGCAGGAGGGGGAAACATTCAGTACTTC
J gene: TRBJ2-3; clone size: few; D gene: -; V gene: TRBV7-2; CDR3 protein: CASSPDPGADTQYF; CDR3 DNA: TGTGCCAGCAGCCCCGATCCAGGGGCAGATACGCAGTATTTT
J gene: TRBJ2-2; clone size: -; D gene: TRBD1; V gene: TRBV6-5; CDR3 protein: CAIQGALAGELFF; CDR3 DNA: TGTGCCATACAGGGGGCTCTAGCCGGGGAGCTGTTTTTT
J gene: TRBJ1-2; clone size: -; D gene: -; V gene: TRBV20-1; CDR3 protein: CSARDGTTYGYTF; CDR3 DNA: TGCAGTGCTAGAGATGGGACTACCTATGGCTACACCTTC
J gene: TRBJ1-2; clone size: -; D gene: TRBD1; V gene: TRBV20-1; CDR3 protein: CSARDRQGIYGYTF; CDR3 DNA: TGCAGTGCTAGAGATCGACAGGGGATCTATGGCTACACCTTC
J gene: TRBJ2-7; clone size: -; D gene: -; V gene: TRBV12-3/TRBV12-4; CDR3 protein: CASSLPVGEQYF; CDR3 DNA: TGTGCCAGCAGTTTACCTGTGGGGGAGCAGTACTTC
J gene: TRBJ2-7; clone size: many; D gene: -; V gene: TRBV7-9; CDR3 protein: CASSQSTYEQYF; CDR3 DNA: TGTGCCAGCAGCCAATCGACATACGAGCAGTACTTC
J gene: TRBJ1-5; clone size: -; D gene: -; V gene: TRBV4-3; CDR3 protein: CASSQDPLLGPQHF; CDR3 DNA: TGCGCCAGCAGCCAAGACCCCCTATTGGGGCCCCAGCATTTT
J gene: TRBJ2-3; clone size: few; D gene: -; V gene: TRBV12-3/TRBV12-4; CDR3 protein: CASMAGNTDTQYF; CDR3 DNA: TGTGCCAGCATGGCGGGGAACACAGATACGCAGTATTTT
J gene: TRBJ2-1; clone size: many; D gene: -; V gene: TRBV20-1; CDR3 protein: CSARVSGSYNEQFF; CDR3 DNA: TGCAGTGCTAGAGTTAGCGGTTCCTACAATGAGCAGTTCTTC
J gene: TRBJ2-4; clone size: few; D gene: -; V gene: TRBV7-9; CDR3 protein: CASSLGQSGENIQYF; CDR3 DNA: TGTGCCAGCAGCTTGGGTCAATCTGGGGAAAACATTCAGTACTTC
J gene: TRBJ2-3; clone size: -; D gene: TRBD1; V gene: TRBV7-3; CDR3 protein: CASSLTGRGTSTDPQYF; CDR3 DNA: TGTGCCAGCAGCTTAACTGGCAGGGGGACAAGCACAGATCCGCAGTATTTT
J gene: TRBJ2-1; clone size: -; D gene: TRBD2; V gene: TRBV2; CDR3 protein: CASSETTLEIAGASLEGEQFF; CDR3 DNA: TGTGCCAGCAGTGAAACGACCTTAGAGATAGCGGGGGCCAGCCTCGAGGGGGAGCAGTTCTTC
J gene: TRBJ1-4; clone size: few; D gene: TRBD1; V gene: TRBV29-1; CDR3 protein: CSVGQGPSGEKLFF; CDR3 DNA: TGCAGCGTTGGACAGGGGCCGAGTGGGGAAAAACTGTTTTTT
J gene: TRBJ2-4; clone size: -; D gene: -; V gene: TRBV11-2; CDR3 protein: CASSANTYNEQYF; CDR3 DNA: TGTGCCAGCAGCGCTAATACTTACAATGAGCAGTACTTC
J gene: TRBJ1-1; clone size: -; D gene: TRBD1; V gene: TRBV10-3; CDR3 protein: CATIGQGLREAFF; CDR3 DNA: TGTGCCACCATTGGACAGGGCCTCAGGGAAGCTTTCTTT
J gene: TRBJ2-1; clone size: few; D gene: TRBD1; V gene: TRBV20-1; CDR3 protein: CSARGTGGNEQFF; CDR3 DNA: TGCAGTGCTAGGGGGACAGGGGGAAATGAGCAGTTCTTC
J gene: TRBJ1-2; clone size: -; D gene: -; V gene: TRBV29-1; CDR3 protein: CSVAGGEGGCTF; CDR3 DNA: TGCAGCGTTGCTGGAGGGGAAGGTGGCTGCACCTTC
J gene: TRBJ2-4; clone size: -; D gene: -; V gene: TRBV27; CDR3 protein: CASSRGHIQYF; CDR3 DNA: TGTGCCAGCAGTCGAGGGCACATTCAGTACTTC
J gene: TRBJ2-7; clone size: -; D gene: -; V gene: TRBV27; CDR3 protein: CASSPLSGGLNEQYF; CDR3 DNA: TGTGCCAGCAGTCCCCTGTCAGGGGGGCTCAATGAGCAGTACTTC
J gene: TRBJ2-1; clone size: -; D gene: TRBD2; V gene: TRBV29-1; CDR3 protein: CSVGSSRGFYNEQFF; CDR3 DNA: TGCAGCGTTGGGTCCTCGCGGGGGTTCTACAATGAGCAGTTCTTC
J gene: TRBJ2-3; clone size: -; D gene: TRBD1; V gene: TRBV7-9; CDR3 protein: CASSWAGGFGDTQYF; CDR3 DNA: TGTGCCAGCAGTTGGGCAGGGGGCTTTGGAGATACGCAGTATTTT
J gene: TRBJ2-7; clone size: -; D gene: -; V gene: TRBV19; CDR3 protein: CASSGGLGYSYEQYF; CDR3 DNA: TGTGCCAGTAGTGGGGGCCTGGGATATTCCTACGAGCAGTACTTC
J gene: TRBJ2-1; clone size: -; D gene: TRBD2; V gene: TRBV24-1; CDR3 protein: CATSDSVPSGGYEQFF; CDR3 DNA: TGTGCCACCAGTGATTCGGTGCCTAGCGGGGGCTATGAGCAGTTCTTC
J gene: TRBJ1-1; clone size: -; D gene: -; V gene: TRBV20-1; CDR3 protein: CSAKERGMNTEAFF; CDR3 DNA: TGCAGCGCCAAAGAGAGAGGGATGAACACTGAAGCTTTCTTT
J gene: TRBJ1-5; clone size: -; D gene: -; V gene: TRBV3-1; CDR3 protein: CASSRDNYQPQHF; CDR3 DNA: TGTGCCAGCAGTCGGGACAATTATCAGCCCCAGCATTTT
J gene: TRBJ2-3; clone size: -; D gene: TRBD2; V gene: TRBV7-9; CDR3 protein: CASLGERGPDTQYF; CDR3 DNA: TGTGCCAGCTTGGGGGAGCGGGGGCCAGATACGCAGTATTTT
J gene: TRBJ2-5; clone size: few; D gene: -; V gene: TRBV20-1; CDR3 protein: CSASLDSLQQTQYF; CDR3 DNA: TGCAGTGCTAGTCTGGACAGCCTGCAGCAGACCCAGTACTTC
J gene: TRBJ2-6; clone size: -; D gene: -; V gene: TRBV27; CDR3 protein: CASSFSRGANVLTF; CDR3 DNA: TGTGCCAGCAGTTTCTCCCGCGGGGCCAACGTCCTGACTTTC
J gene: TRBJ1-1; clone size: -; D gene: -; V gene: TRBV9; CDR3 protein: CASSNGGRGNTEAFF; CDR3 DNA: TGTGCCAGCAGTAACGGGGGCCGGGGGAACACTGAAGCTTTCTTT
J gene: TRBJ2-3; clone size: -; D gene: TRBD1; V gene: TRBV5-5; CDR3 protein: CASSTPGQGLRTDTQYF; CDR3 DNA: TGTGCCAGCAGCACACCGGGACAGGGGTTAAGGACAGATACGCAGTATTTT
J gene: TRBJ2-1; clone size: few; D gene: -; V gene: TRBV5-5; CDR3 protein: CASTRDIYNEQFF; CDR3 DNA: TGTGCCAGCACCCGGGACATATACAATGAGCAGTTCTTC